This T cell receptor beta chain stems from a study of OX40 agonist ivuxolimab in advanced cancers. The wider study: Ivuxolimab, which patients received intravenously every 2 weeks, was dosed at 0.01 to 10 mg/kg.

Study outcomes and limitations: In the expanded peripheral T cells, antigen specificity was never determined.

This table comes from immunoSEQ multiplex PCR, and its TCRdb copy is limited to in-frame clones, with some not included. The sample shows about 57,000 clones, 65% to 85% of them seen only once. The junction had 13 bases not matched to a gene; V was cut back by 5 bases and J by 6 bases. This CDR3 region has 17 residues. Per the germline V gene, CDR1 is WNHNN and CDR2 is SYGVQD (reference sequence). Turning to this clone: Its antigen is currently unknown.

Sequencing used CD4+ or CD8+ T cells sorted from blood, obtained in a trial of the OX40 agonist ivuxolimab. This clonotype was sampled from an adult with an advanced solid tumor such as melanoma, head and neck, liver or kidney cancer. The V and J genes are TRBV10-1 and TRBJ2-1; 10 bases are shared with TRBD2. CDR3: CASSPGSLAGRLNEQFF. CDR3 DNA sequence: TGCGCCAGCAGTCCGGGGTCACTAGCGGGACGCCTCAATGAGCAGTTCTTC.